This TCR beta chain comes out of a study of cytomegalovirus exposure and HLA in healthy donors. Study details: From 170 million or so T cells, an earlier analysis saw around 120 million unique TCR beta sequences.

For this clone: Its antigen is unidentified.

The junction had 10 bases not matched to a gene; V was cut back by 4 bases and J by 0 bases. The CDR3 has 17 amino acids. CDR1 and CDR2 (germline): SNHLY, FYNNEI. Primers for the PCR totalled 60 Vbeta and 13 Jbeta. Sequenced by immunoSEQ multiplex PCR; TCRdb stores in-frame clones only, minus some. The table includes 100,000 or so clones, around 85% detected once. Study-level results: While the bulk of TCR sequences proved rare, some public TCRs turned up in many donors. As a later analysis revealed, the rate of TCR association differed by HLA locus, with DRB1 most and HLA-C fewest. V- and J-gene trimming in TCR beta was tied to a missense DCLRE1C variant by an analysis performed later.

The source of this sequence is a man aged 30 to 39 in good health and CMV-seronegative. V gene TRBV2 combines with J gene TRBJ1-2; 8 nucleotides agree with TRBD1. Source material: PBMCs. This CDR3 is CASSAWQGASSNYGYTF. The CDR3 DNA is TGTGCCAGCAGTGCCTGGCAGGGGGCCTCTTCTAACTATGGCTACACCTTC.